This T cell receptor beta chain was retrieved from a study of blood T cell repertoires in COVID-19. V lost 1 base, J lost 6 bases, and 3 bases lay in between. Germline V gene lookup returns CDR1 SGHAT and CDR2 FQDESV (reference sequence). This CDR3 comprises 11 residues. The method was immunoSEQ multiplex PCR; TCRdb's version includes in-frame clones alone and lacks a portion of them. The profile covers about 180,000 clones, with 86% appearing a single time and roughly 9.1% taken by the ten largest. The J gene is TRBJ1-1, the V gene TRBV11-1; D remains ambiguous. The sequence came from a woman younger than 45 who had recovered from COVID-19. Specimen: PBMCs or T cells enriched from blood (not recorded which). The CDR3 here is CASSLVSEAFF. In nucleotides, the CDR3 is TGTGCCAGCAGCTTAGTATCTGAAGCTTTCTTT.